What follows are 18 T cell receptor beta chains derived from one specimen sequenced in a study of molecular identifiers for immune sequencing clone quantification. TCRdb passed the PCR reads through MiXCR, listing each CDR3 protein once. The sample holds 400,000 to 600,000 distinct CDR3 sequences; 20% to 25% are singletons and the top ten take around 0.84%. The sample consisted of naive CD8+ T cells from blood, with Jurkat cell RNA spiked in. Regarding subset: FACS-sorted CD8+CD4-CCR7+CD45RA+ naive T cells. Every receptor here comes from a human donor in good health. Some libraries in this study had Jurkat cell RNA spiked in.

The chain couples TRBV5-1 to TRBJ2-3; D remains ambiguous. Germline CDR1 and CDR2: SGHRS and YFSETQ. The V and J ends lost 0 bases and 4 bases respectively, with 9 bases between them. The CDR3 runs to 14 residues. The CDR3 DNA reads TGCGCCAGCAGCTTGGTATCGGCTGCAGATACGCAGTATTTT. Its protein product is CASSLVSAADTQYF.

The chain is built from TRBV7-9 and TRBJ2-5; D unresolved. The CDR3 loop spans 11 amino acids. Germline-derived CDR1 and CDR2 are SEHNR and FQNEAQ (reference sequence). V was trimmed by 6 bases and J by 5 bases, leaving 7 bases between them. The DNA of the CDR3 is TGTGCCAGCAGTAATGGTGAGACCCAGTACTTC. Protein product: CASSNGETQYF.

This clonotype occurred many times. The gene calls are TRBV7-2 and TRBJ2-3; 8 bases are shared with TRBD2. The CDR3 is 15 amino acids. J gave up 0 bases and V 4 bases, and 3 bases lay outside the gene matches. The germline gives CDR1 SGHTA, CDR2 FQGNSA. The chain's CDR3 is CASSSLAVSTDTQYF. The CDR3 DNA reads TGTGCCAGCAGCTCACTAGCGGTGAGCACAGATACGCAGTATTTT.

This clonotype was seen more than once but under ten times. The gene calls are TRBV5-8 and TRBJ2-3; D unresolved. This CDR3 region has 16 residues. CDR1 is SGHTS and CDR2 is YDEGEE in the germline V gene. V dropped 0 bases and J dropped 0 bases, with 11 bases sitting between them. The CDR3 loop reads CASSLEPKWSTDTQYF. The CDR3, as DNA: TGTGCCAGCAGCTTGGAGCCCAAATGGAGCACAGATACGCAGTATTTT.

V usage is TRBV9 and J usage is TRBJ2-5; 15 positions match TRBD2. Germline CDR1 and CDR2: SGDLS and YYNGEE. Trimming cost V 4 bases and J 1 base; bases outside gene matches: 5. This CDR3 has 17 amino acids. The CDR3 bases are TGTGCCAGCAGCCCCCAGGGACTAGCGGGGGGCCAAGAGACCCAGTACTTC. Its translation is CASSPQGLAGGQETQYF.

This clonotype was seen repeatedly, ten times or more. CDR3 in DNA: TGTGCCAGCAGCGAACAGGGGGCCTACGAGCAGTACTTC. Amino acid sequence: CASSEQGAYEQYF. The rearrangement links TRBV28 to TRBJ2-7; the match to TRBD1 covers 8 bases. Per germline, CDR1 MDHEN and CDR2 SYDVKM. J lost 2 bases, V lost 6 bases, and 3 bases had no gene match. There are 13 residues in the CDR3.

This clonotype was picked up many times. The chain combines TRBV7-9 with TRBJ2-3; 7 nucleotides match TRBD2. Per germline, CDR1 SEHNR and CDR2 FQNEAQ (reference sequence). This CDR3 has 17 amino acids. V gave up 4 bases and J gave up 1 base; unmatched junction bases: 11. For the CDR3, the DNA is TGTGCCAGCAGCTCCCCCGGTAGGCTAGCGGGCACAGATACGCAGTATTTT. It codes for CASSSPGRLAGTDTQYF.

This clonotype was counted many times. CDR3 protein: CASSLQHAGYKNYGYTF. CDR3 nucleotide sequence: TGCGCCAGCAGCCTCCAGCATGCAGGATACAAAAACTATGGCTACACCTTC. This chain links TRBV4-3 with TRBJ1-2; D uncertain. Germline V CDR1 and CDR2: LGHNA, YSLEER. CDR3 size: 17 residues. The ends were cut back, 4 bases at V and 2 bases at J, with 20 bases in the middle.

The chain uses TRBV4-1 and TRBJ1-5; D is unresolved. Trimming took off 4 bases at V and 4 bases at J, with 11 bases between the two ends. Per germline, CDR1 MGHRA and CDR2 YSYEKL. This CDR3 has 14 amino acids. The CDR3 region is CASSRNWVNQPQHF. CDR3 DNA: TGCGCCAGCAGCCGGAATTGGGTAAATCAGCCCCAGCATTTT.

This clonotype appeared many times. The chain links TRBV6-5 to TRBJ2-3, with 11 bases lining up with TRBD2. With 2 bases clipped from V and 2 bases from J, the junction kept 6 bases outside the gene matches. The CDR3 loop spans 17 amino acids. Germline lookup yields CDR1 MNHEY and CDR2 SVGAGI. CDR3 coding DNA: TGTGCCAGCAGTTACAACCGACTAGCGGGAAACACAGATACGCAGTATTTT. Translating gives CASSYNRLAGNTDTQYF.

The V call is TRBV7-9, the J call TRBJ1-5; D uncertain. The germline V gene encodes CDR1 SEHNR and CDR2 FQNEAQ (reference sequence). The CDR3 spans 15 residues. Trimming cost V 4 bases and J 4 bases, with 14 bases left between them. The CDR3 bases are TGTGCCAGCAGCTCCGAGTTGGATAGTAATCAGCCCCAGCATTTT. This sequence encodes CASSSELDSNQPQHF.

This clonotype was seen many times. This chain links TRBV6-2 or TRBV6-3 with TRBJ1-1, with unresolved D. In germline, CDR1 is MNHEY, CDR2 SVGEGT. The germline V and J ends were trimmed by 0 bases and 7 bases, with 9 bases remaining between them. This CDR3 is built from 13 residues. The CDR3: CASSYSNWVEAFF. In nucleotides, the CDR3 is TGTGCCAGCAGTTACTCGAATTGGGTTGAAGCTTTCTTT.

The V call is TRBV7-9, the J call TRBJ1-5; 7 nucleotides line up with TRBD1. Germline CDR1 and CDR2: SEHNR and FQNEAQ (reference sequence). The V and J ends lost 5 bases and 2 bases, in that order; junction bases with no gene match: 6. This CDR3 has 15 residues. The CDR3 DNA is TGTGCCAGCAGCCCCGAGGGGGCCGGCAATCAGCCCCAGCATTTT. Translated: CASSPEGAGNQPQHF.

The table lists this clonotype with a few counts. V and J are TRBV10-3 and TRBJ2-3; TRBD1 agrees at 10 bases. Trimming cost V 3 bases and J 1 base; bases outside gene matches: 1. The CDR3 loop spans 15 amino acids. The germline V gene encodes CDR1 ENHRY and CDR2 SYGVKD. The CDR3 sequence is CAISEGQGGTDTQYF. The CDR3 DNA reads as TGTGCCATCAGTGAAGGACAGGGGGGCACAGATACGCAGTATTTT.

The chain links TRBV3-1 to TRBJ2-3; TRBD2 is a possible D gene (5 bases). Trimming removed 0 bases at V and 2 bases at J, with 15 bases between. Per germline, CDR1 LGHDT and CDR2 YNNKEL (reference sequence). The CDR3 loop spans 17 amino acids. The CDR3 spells CASSQDLGGAPTDTQYF. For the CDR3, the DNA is TGTGCCAGCAGCCAAGATCTAGGAGGTGCGCCCACAGATACGCAGTATTTT.

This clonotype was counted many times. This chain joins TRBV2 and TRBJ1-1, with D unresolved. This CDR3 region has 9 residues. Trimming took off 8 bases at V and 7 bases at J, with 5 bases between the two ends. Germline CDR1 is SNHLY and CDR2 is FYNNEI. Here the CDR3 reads CASGHEAFF. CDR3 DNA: TGTGCCAGCGGGCATGAAGCTTTCTTT.

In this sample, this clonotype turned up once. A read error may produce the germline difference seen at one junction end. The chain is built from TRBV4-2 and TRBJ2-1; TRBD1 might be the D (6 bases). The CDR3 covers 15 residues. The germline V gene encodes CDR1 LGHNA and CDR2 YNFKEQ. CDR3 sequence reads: CASSQDGGRYNGQFF. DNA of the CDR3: TGTGCCAGCAGCCAAGATGGGGGCCGGTACAATGGGCAGTTCTTC.

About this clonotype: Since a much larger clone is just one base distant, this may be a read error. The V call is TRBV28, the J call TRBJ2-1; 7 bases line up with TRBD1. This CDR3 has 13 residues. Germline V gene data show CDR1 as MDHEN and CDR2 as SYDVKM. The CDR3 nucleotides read TGTGCCAGCAGTGCCCTGACAGGGCCGGGAACTGAGTTC. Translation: CASSALTGPGTEF. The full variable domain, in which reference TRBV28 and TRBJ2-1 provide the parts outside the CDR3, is DVKVTQSSRYLVKRTGEKVFLECVQDMDHENMFWYRQDPGLGLRLIYFSYDVKMKEKGDIPEGYSVSREKKERFSLILESASTNQTSMYLCASSALTGPGTEFGPGTRLTVL.